This T cell receptor beta chain was documented in a study of beta chain features in type 1 diabetes. CDR3 length: 12 residues. The J segment lost 5 bases and the V segment lost 7 bases, leaving 7 bases of the junction unmatched. Germline CDR1 and CDR2: SQVTM and ANQGSEA. This clone was seen a handful of times. Its matching antigen is unknown. Study results and limitations: In every one of the four CD4+ subsets, TCRB CDR3s were moderately but significantly shorter in Type 1 diabetes patients.

What was sequenced were expressed TCRB transcripts, since all of the isolated RNA had been reverse transcribed. Only in-frame clones appear in the TCRdb table, and some are missing; sequencing was by immunoSEQ multiplex PCR. The data contain about 700,000 clones, over 10% of them singletons. The source is a man aged 18 to 30 with type 1 diabetes. The sequenced material came from naive CD4+ T cells from blood. This chain joins TRBV29-1 and TRBJ2-5; 7 bases match TRBD2. The CDR3 is CSAERGGETQYF. In nucleotides, the CDR3 is TGCAGCGCCGAGCGGGGAGGGGAGACCCAGTACTTC.